The next 29 T cell receptor beta chains were all read from a single sample in a study of shared clonotypes between healthy human individuals. In the naive CD8 group, cells lacked CD45RO and were positively selected for CCR7, so terminally differentiated effector memory CD45RA+ cells were left out. Profiled with immunoSEQ multiplex PCR; TCRdb holds only in-frame clones, not every one. The data contain about 2.1 million clones, 93% of them singletons. The specimen was naive CD8+ T cells from PBMCs. The origin of the receptors is a young man in good health. Some clones in this sample may be carry-over from other donors' samples.

This chain links TRBV28 with TRBJ1-1; the match to TRBD1 covers 8 bases. V gave up 6 bases and J gave up 0 bases; unmatched junction bases: 15. The germline CDR1 and CDR2 sequences are MDHEN and SYDVKM. This CDR3 is built from 18 residues. Here the CDR3 reads CASSSIWQGANMNTEAFF. For the CDR3, the DNA is TGTGCCAGCAGCTCCATATGGCAGGGGGCGAACATGAACACTGAAGCTTTCTTT.

Concerning this clone itself: The identical CDR3 is also encoded by other nucleotide sequences in the sample. This rearrangement joins TRBV5-4 to TRBJ1-2, with 11 bases matching TRBD1. The CDR3 is 15 amino acids. The germline V gene has CDR1 SGHNT and CDR2 YYREEE (reference sequence). Unmatched junction bases numbered 6, after V lost 4 bases and J lost 4 bases. The CDR3 loop reads CASSLGTGGFYGYTF. The CDR3 nucleotides are TGTGCCAGCAGCCTTGGGACAGGGGGATTCTATGGCTACACCTTC.

This clone was seen only a few times. At the DNA level, this CDR3 is encoded by other sequences in the same sample as well. The V gene is TRBV29-1, the J gene TRBJ1-2, with a possible D match to TRBD1 (6 bases). Germline CDR1 SQVTM, CDR2 ANQGSEA. The CDR3 contains 13 residues. V was shortened by 5 bases and J by 4 bases, with 14 bases between the two germline ends. CDR3: CSVLDRDPYGYTF. The CDR3 bases are TGCAGCGTTCTGGACAGAGACCCCTATGGCTACACCTTC. Full variable domain (remainder filled in from reference TRBV29-1 and TRBJ1-2): SAVISQKPSRDICQRGTSLTIQCQVDSQVTMMFWYRQQPGQSLTLIATANQGSEATYESGFVIDKFPISRPNLTFSTLTVSNMSPEDSSIYLCSVLDRDPYGYTFGSGTRLTVV.

The rearrangement links TRBV7-9 to TRBJ2-7; weak D call: TRBD2 (6 bases). Trimming left V 1 base short and J 3 bases short, with 16 bases between. Germline assignment: CDR1 SEHNR and CDR2 FQNEAQ (reference sequence). CDR3 length: 16 amino acids. The CDR3 protein is CASSLESGRSDYEQYF. The CDR3, as DNA: TGTGCCAGCAGCTTAGAAAGCGGGCGCAGCGACTACGAGCAGTACTTC.

The chain employs TRBV4-1 and TRBJ2-4; D is possibly TRBD2 (7 bases). Per the germline V gene, CDR1 is MGHRA and CDR2 is YSYEKL. V was cut by 9 bases and J by 3 bases, with 21 bases left in between. The CDR3 contains 16 residues. CDR3 coding DNA: TGCGCCAGTGGGGGCGGGAGTAACCGTCTCAAAAACATTCAGTACTTC. Encoded protein: CASGGGSNRLKNIQYF.

The V gene is TRBV5-1, the J gene TRBJ2-7; 8 bases fit TRBD1. CDR1 and CDR2 (germline): SGHRS, YFSETQ. This CDR3 comprises 13 residues. J was trimmed by 6 bases and V by 3 bases; bases with no gene match: 5. CDR3 DNA sequence: TGCGCCAGCAGCTGGACAGGGCCGGGCGAGCAGTACTTC. It is translated as CASSWTGPGEQYF.

J is TRBJ1-2 and V is TRBV6-5; D not certain. Germline CDR1 is MNHEY and CDR2 is SVGAGI. Trimming shortened V by 4 bases and J by 0 bases, and 12 bases separated the two germline ends. The CDR3 has 15 amino acids. CDR3 nucleotides: TGTGCCAGCAGTTCTTTTGGGAATTCTAACTATGGCTACACCTTC. This translates into CASSSFGNSNYGYTF.

In the case of this clone: This same CDR3 is encoded by further DNA sequences in the sample. The gene calls are TRBV11-2 and TRBJ1-1; D is undetermined. Trimming stripped 2 bases from V and 4 bases from J, with 8 bases between. There are 13 residues in the CDR3. The germline V gene has CDR1 SGHAT and CDR2 FQNNGV. CDR3 protein: CASSLWGGTEAFF. The CDR3 DNA is TGTGCCAGCAGCTTATGGGGTGGCACTGAAGCTTTCTTT. The full variable domain, in which reference TRBV11-2 and TRBJ1-1 provide the parts outside the CDR3, is EAGVAQSPRYKIIEKRQSVAFWCNPISGHATLYWYQQILGQGPKLLIQFQNNGVVDDSQLPKDRFSAERLKGVDSTLKIQPAKLEDSAVYLCASSLWGGTEAFFGQGTRLTVV.

V and J are TRBV9 and TRBJ2-3; D perhaps matches TRBD2 (7 bases). This CDR3 has 15 amino acids. CDR1 is SGDLS and CDR2 is YYNGEE in the germline V gene. V shed 3 bases and J shed 5 bases, with 16 bases lying between them. The CDR3 DNA is TGTGCCAGCAGCGGCCGGGGGGACAAAGGAGATACGCAGTATTTT. This encodes CASSGRGDKGDTQYF. Complete variable domain (other parts from reference TRBV9 and TRBJ2-3): DSGVTQTPKHLITATGQRVTLRCSPRSGDLSVYWYQQSLDQGLQFLIQYYNGEERAKGNILERFSAQQFPDLHSELNLSSLELGDSALYFCASSGRGDKGDTQYFGPGTRLTVL.

The CDR3 nucleotides are TGTGCCAGCCGCTTCGCAGGGACCTACGAGCAGTACTTC. Translation: CASRFAGTYEQYF. The chain employs TRBV28 and TRBJ2-7; possible D gene TRBD1, 5 bases. Looked up from germline, CDR1 is MDHEN and CDR2 is SYDVKM. Trimming removed 8 bases from V and 2 bases from J, with 13 bases in between. This CDR3 region has 13 residues.

The chain carries TRBV4-3 and TRBJ1-3; D is possibly TRBD1 (5 bases). The germline CDR1 and CDR2 sequences are LGHNA and YSLEER. Trimming cost V 5 bases and J 2 bases, with 13 bases left between them. The CDR3 has 15 amino acids. The CDR3 DNA sequence: TGCGCCAGCAGCGGGAGTCGCAGGGCTGGAAACACCATATATTTT. Amino acid sequence: CASSGSRRAGNTIYF.

The genes are TRBV15 and TRBJ2-7, with TRBD1 matching over 7 bases. The CDR3 extends over 15 amino acids. The germline CDR1 and CDR2 sequences are LNHNV and YYDKDF (reference sequence). V lost 0 bases and J lost 5; bases outside the gene matches: 7. The CDR3 here is CATSREVTGRDEQYF. In DNA form, the CDR3 reads TGTGCCACCAGCAGAGAAGTGACAGGGCGCGACGAGCAGTACTTC.

The CDR3 DNA is TGCGCCAGCAGCTTACTACTTTATGGGGGGACAGACACTGAAGCTTTCTTT. This translates into CASSLLLYGGTDTEAFF. The chain combines TRBV5-1 with TRBJ1-1; 7 nucleotides match TRBD1. Germline CDR1 is SGHRS and CDR2 is YFSETQ. The length of the CDR3 is 17 residues. Losses at the gene ends were 2 bases for V and 3 bases for J; bases not matched to a gene: 13. The whole variable domain, remainder taken from reference TRBV5-1 and TRBJ1-1, is KAGVTQTPRYLIKTRGQQVTLSCSPISGHRSVSWYQQTPGQGLQFLFEYFSETQRNKGNFPGRFSGRQFSNSRSEMNVSTLELGDSALYLCASSLLLYGGTDTEAFFGQGTRLTVV.

The chain carries TRBV19 and TRBJ1-1, with D possibly TRBD1 on 6 matching bases. Trimming shortened V by 4 bases and J by 2 bases, and 11 bases separated the two germline ends. The CDR3 sequence is 14 residues long. Germline CDR1 reads LNHDA; CDR2 reads SQIVND (reference sequence). CDR3 protein: CASSTWTDNTEAFF. The CDR3 nucleotides are TGTGCCAGTAGTACCTGGACAGATAACACTGAAGCTTTCTTT.

This chain uses TRBV25-1 with TRBJ2-5; TRBD1 aligns across 7 bases. The CDR3 sequence is 18 residues long. CDR1 MGHDK and CDR2 SYGVNS come from the germline V gene. The V and J ends lost 3 bases and 0 bases, in that order; junction bases with no gene match: 13. The CDR3 nucleotides read TGTGCCAGCAGTGAGGGACAGAGGGTGGCTTCGTACCAAGAGACCCAGTACTTC. Its protein product is CASSEGQRVASYQETQYF.

As regards this clone: Distinct nucleotide sequences in the sample also encode this CDR3. V gene TRBV7-9 combines with J gene TRBJ2-7, with 8 nucleotides matching TRBD1. V lost 5 bases and J lost 2; bases outside the gene matches: 5. Germline V CDR1 and CDR2: SEHNR, FQNEAQ (reference sequence). This CDR3 has 14 amino acids. In DNA form, the CDR3 reads TGTGCCAGCAGCCCAACAGGGGGGACCTACGAGCAGTACTTC. Translating it yields CASSPTGGTYEQYF.

The rearrangement links TRBV5-4 to TRBJ2-5, with D unclear. Germline-derived CDR1 and CDR2 are SGHNT and YYREEE (reference sequence). V dropped 4 bases and J dropped 4 bases, with 11 bases sitting between them. The CDR3 length is 13 residues. The CDR3 reads CASSPTDGETQYF. The CDR3 DNA reads as TGTGCCAGCAGCCCTACCGATGGAGAGACCCAGTACTTC.

This clone was seen a single time. This chain connects TRBV5-6 to TRBJ1-1; no definite D call. The CDR3 is made up of 15 amino acids. From germline, CDR1 is SGHDT and CDR2 YYEEEE. Deletions cut 4 bases from V and 0 bases from J, with 13 bases between. CDR3 bases: TGTGCCAGCAGCCCTCGAAAGGGATTGAACACTGAAGCTTTCTTT. Protein product: CASSPRKGLNTEAFF.

The CDR3 loop is CASSLDFSSGNTIYF. The CDR3 DNA reads as TGTGCCAGCAGCTTAGATTTCAGCTCTGGAAACACCATATATTTT. The J gene is TRBJ1-3, the V gene TRBV7-9; D is ambiguous. Trimming stripped 1 base from V and 0 bases from J, with 7 bases between. The CDR3 contains 15 residues. In germline, CDR1 is SEHNR, CDR2 FQNEAQ (reference sequence).

J is TRBJ2-7 and V is TRBV14; 7 bases fit TRBD2. J lost 0 bases, V lost 4 bases, and 3 bases had no gene match. The length of the CDR3 is 14 residues. The germline gives CDR1 SGHDN, CDR2 FVKESK. CDR3 sequence reads: CASSPWGGSYEQYF. The CDR3 DNA reads as TGTGCCAGCAGCCCTTGGGGGGGCTCCTACGAGCAGTACTTC.

V is TRBV28 and J is TRBJ2-1; 11 nucleotides line up with TRBD2. Trimming removed 4 bases from V and 8 bases from J; junction bases left unmatched: 13. Germline CDR1 reads MDHEN; CDR2 reads SYDVKM. There are 17 residues in the CDR3. The CDR3 is CASSSDTLTSGNDEQFF. In DNA form, the CDR3 reads TGTGCCAGCAGTTCCGATACCCTGACTAGCGGGAACGATGAGCAGTTCTTC.

The chain joins TRBV11-3 to TRBJ1-1; D unclear. Germline loops: CDR1 SGHNT, CDR2 YENEEA. V was shortened by 5 bases and J by 3 bases, with 16 bases between the two germline ends. CDR3 length equals 15 residues. For the CDR3, the DNA is TGTGCCAGCAGCGCGAAGAGGCAGGACTACACTGAAGCTTTCTTT. Amino acids: CASSAKRQDYTEAFF. Based on the CDR3 plus reference TRBV11-3 and TRBJ1-1, the full variable domain is EAGVVQSPRYKIIEKKQPVAFWCNPISGHNTLYWYLQNLGQGPELLIRYENEEAVDDSQLPKDRFSAERLKGVDSTLKIQPAELGDSAVYLCASSAKRQDYTEAFFGQGTRLTVV.

This rearrangement joins TRBV7-6 to TRBJ2-1; a weak D match, TRBD2 (6 bases). CDR1 and CDR2 from the germline V gene are SGHVS and FNYEAQ. V shed 6 bases and J shed 3 bases, with 15 bases lying between them. The CDR3 has 15 amino acids. DNA for the CDR3: TGTGCCAGCAGTTCCGGGAGCAATTTCTACAATGAGCAGTTCTTC. Translated, it gives CASSSGSNFYNEQFF.

The chain employs TRBV9 and TRBJ2-7, with D unclear. CDR1 and CDR2 from the germline V gene are SGDLS and YYNGEE. This CDR3 contains 14 residues. V shed 2 bases and J shed 4 bases, with 13 bases lying between them. The CDR3 here is CASSVGSFLYEQYF. Written as DNA, the CDR3 is TGTGCCAGCAGCGTCGGCAGTTTTCTATACGAGCAGTACTTC.

Only one count was recorded for this clone. This sequence joins TRBV4-2 and TRBJ1-1; 7 bases fit TRBD1. The CDR3 sequence is 15 residues long. Germline CDR1 LGHNA, CDR2 YNFKEQ. V was pared by 3 bases and J by 0 bases, with 4 bases of the junction left unmatched. CDR3 DNA: TGTGCCAGCAGCCATGAACAGGGGCTGAACACTGAAGCTTTCTTT. Translation: CASSHEQGLNTEAFF.

The chain joins TRBV7-8 to TRBJ1-3, with TRBD1 matching 9 bases. The germline gives CDR1 SGHVS, CDR2 FQNEAQ. The CDR3 sequence is 20 residues long. Trimming at V came to 1 base and at J to 0 bases, leaving 13 bases not matched to a gene. The CDR3 region has the DNA TGTGCCAGCAGCTTAGGGGGACAGGGACTAAGAGGGCTCTCTGGAAACACCATATATTTT. Encoded protein: CASSLGGQGLRGLSGNTIYF.

V is TRBV25-1 and J is TRBJ2-2; D not resolved. Germline CDR1 is MGHDK and CDR2 is SYGVNS. This CDR3 region has 13 residues. Trimming took off 8 bases at V and 7 bases at J, with 14 bases between the two ends. The CDR3 DNA reads TGTGCCAGCTCCTGGGGTGGTCTCGGGGAGCTGTTTTTT. Protein sequence: CASSWGGLGELFF.

V usage is TRBV15 and J usage is TRBJ1-2; no clear D gene. The CDR3 has 15 amino acids. Germline CDR1 and CDR2: LNHNV and YYDKDF (reference sequence). V was shortened by 8 bases and J by 5 bases, with 21 bases between the two germline ends. The CDR3 here is CATRHMGISGYGYTF. The CDR3 bases are TGTGCCACCCGTCATATGGGAATATCTGGGTATGGCTACACCTTC.

As for this clone: The sample has other DNA sequences that encode this CDR3 too. The rearrangement joins TRBV9 to TRBJ2-2; no clear D gene. Per germline, CDR1 SGDLS and CDR2 YYNGEE. The CDR3 is 14 amino acids. V lost 2 bases and J lost 3, with 8 bases in between. The CDR3 sequence is CASSVERYTGELFF. The CDR3 DNA reads as TGTGCCAGCAGCGTCGAGCGATACACCGGGGAGCTGTTTTTT.